These 2 T cell receptor beta chains came from one sample sequenced in a study of blood T cell repertoires in COVID-19. Libraries were prepared by immunoSEQ multiplex PCR; TCRdb keeps only in-frame clonotypes and omits some of them. The sample holds 150,000 to 200,000 clones, around 85% seen once. Sequencing input: peripheral blood. The receptor source for this set is a man aged 65-85 years with active or convalescent COVID-19.

V usage is TRBV2 and J usage is TRBJ1-2, with TRBD1 matching 8 bases. The CDR3 length is 14 residues. V shed 4 bases, J shed 8 bases, and the junction held 9 bases outside the gene matches. Germline lookup yields CDR1 SNHLY and CDR2 FYNNEI. CDR3: CASSAGQAGEGYTF. As DNA, the CDR3 is TGTGCCAGCAGTGCGGGACAGGCGGGTGAAGGCTACACCTTC.

The V and J genes are TRBV9 and TRBJ2-3; 8 bases agree with TRBD2. The V gene end was trimmed by 0 bases and the J gene end by 6 bases; junction bases not matched to a gene: 6. In germline, CDR1 is SGDLS, CDR2 YYNGEE. The CDR3 loop spans 15 amino acids. CDR3 sequence reads: CASSVETGGPDTQYF. In DNA form, the CDR3 reads TGTGCCAGCAGCGTAGAAACGGGAGGGCCTGATACGCAGTATTTT. The full variable domain, its missing parts supplied by reference TRBV9 and TRBJ2-3, is DSGVTQTPKHLITATGQRVTLRCSPRSGDLSVYWYQQSLDQGLQFLIQYYNGEERAKGNILERFSAQQFPDLHSELNLSSLELGDSALYFCASSVETGGPDTQYFGPGTRLTVL.